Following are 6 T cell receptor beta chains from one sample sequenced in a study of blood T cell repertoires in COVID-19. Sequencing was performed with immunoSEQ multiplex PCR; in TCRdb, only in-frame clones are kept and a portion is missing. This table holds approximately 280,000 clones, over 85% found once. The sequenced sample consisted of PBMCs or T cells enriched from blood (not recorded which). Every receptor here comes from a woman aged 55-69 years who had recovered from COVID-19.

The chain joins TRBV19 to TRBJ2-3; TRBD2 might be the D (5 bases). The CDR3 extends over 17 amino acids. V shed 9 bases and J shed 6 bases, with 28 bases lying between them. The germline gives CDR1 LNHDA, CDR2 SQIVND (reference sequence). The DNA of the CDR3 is TGTGCCAGCACCACTGGTTGGTTGGACGGCCCGGGGGATACGCAGTATTTT. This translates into CASTTGWLDGPGDTQYF.

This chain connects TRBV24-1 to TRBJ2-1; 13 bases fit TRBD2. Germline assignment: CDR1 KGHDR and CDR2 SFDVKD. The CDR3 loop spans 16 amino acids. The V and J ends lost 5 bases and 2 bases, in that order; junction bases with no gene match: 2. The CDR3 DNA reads TGTGCCACCAGTGGTGGGACTAGCGGGGCCTACAATGAGCAGTTCTTC. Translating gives CATSGGTSGAYNEQFF.

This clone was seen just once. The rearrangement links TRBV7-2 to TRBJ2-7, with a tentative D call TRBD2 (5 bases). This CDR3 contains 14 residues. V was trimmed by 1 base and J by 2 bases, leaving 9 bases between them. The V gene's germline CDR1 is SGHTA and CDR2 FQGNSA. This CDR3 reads CASSLVATTYEQYF. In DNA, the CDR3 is TGTGCCAGCAGCTTAGTAGCGACCACCTACGAGCAGTACTTC.

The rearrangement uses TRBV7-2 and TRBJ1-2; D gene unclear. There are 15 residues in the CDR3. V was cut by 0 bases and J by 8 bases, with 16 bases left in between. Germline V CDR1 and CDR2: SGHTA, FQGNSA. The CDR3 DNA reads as TGTGCCAGCAGCTTAGCATCTGGGGAGGCCCGGGGCTACACCTTC. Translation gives CASSLASGEARGYTF.

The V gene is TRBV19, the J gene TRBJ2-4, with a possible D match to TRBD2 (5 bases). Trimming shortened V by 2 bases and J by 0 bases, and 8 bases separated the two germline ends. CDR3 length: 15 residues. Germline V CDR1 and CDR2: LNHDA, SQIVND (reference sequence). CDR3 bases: TGTGCCAGTAGTATAATAGCGTTAGCCAAAAACATTCAGTACTTC. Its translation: CASSIIALAKNIQYF.

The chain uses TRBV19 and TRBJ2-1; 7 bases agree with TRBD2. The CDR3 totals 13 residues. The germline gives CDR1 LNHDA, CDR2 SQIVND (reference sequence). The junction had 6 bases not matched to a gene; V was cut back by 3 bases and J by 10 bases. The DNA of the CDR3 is TGTGCCAGTAGTATCTTCGGGAGGAGAGAGCAGTTCTTC. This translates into CASSIFGRREQFF.